Listed below are T cell receptor beta chains from one sample, sequenced in a study of cytomegalovirus exposure and HLA in healthy donors. TCRdb's copy holds only in-frame clones and misses some; the assay was immunoSEQ multiplex PCR. This sample's clone table lists tens of thousands of clones. The specimen was PBMCs. These receptors all come from a middle-aged woman in good health and CMV-seropositive. The conserved cysteine and the conserved F or W are not part of the CDR3 here. Each record gives: V gene, J gene, CDR3 protein.

TRBV10-3	TRBJ1-5	AISGQGMDQPQH
TRBV29-1	TRBJ2-1	SVVLTSGRALGEQF
TRBV19	TRBJ2-5	ASSDHRGLGETQY
TRBV30	TRBJ1-5	AWSQGASNQPQH
TRBV29-1	TRBJ2-3	SGREGWTDKQY
TRBV4-2	TRBJ2-1	ASSQKARGLAGVGEQF
TRBV18	TRBJ2-2	ASSPRLTVDTGELF
TRBV5-1	TRBJ2-1	ASSLGREQF
TRBV28	TRBJ2-2	ASSSGQGGYSGELF
TRBV19	TRBJ1-1	ASNADGEGSEAF
TRBV9	TRBJ2-3	ASSKGGSGSTDTQY
TRBV30	TRBJ2-5	AWKASGRGENQY
TRBV5-8	TRBJ2-3	ASSLGEEFGPLRDTQY
TRBV4-3	TRBJ2-1	ASSQDRAGGYNEQF
TRBV27	TRBJ2-1	ASSSGLGYNEQF
TRBV6-1	TRBJ1-5	ASRNSNTDQPQH
TRBV18	TRBJ2-1	ASSPGPESPYNEQF
TRBV5-6	TRBJ2-1	ASSLYRFSGMDNEQF
TRBV2	TRBJ2-3	ASSEALGQGDPDTQY
TRBV30	TRBJ1-1	AWSVGGGFTEAF
TRBV7-9	TRBJ2-7	ASSPKDREYEQY
TRBV10-3	TRBJ2-7	AISMQGGPGYEQY
TRBV27	TRBJ2-1	ATSSRGDNEQF
TRBV4-3	TRBJ2-3	ASSQGSGGGPDTQY
TRBV7-9	TRBJ1-1	ASSPPWNTEAF
TRBV9	TRBJ2-1	ASSGGGLEDEQF
TRBV28	TRBJ1-1	ASSSHGGTEAF
TRBV7-9	TRBJ1-2	ASSSPGHPEHRT
TRBV7-9	TRBJ2-4	ASSLDRVQY
TRBV2	TRBJ2-3	ASSVMAGSTDTQY
TRBV6-5	TRBJ1-1	ASSPLWGLNTEAF
TRBV7-9	TRBJ2-1	ASSLGGTSDNEQF
TRBV19	TRBJ2-1	ASSPRRTSGVNEQF
TRBV5-8	TRBJ2-5	ASSLPGLAGGVETQY
TRBV4-1	TRBJ2-1	ASSQVRDSGDNEQF